The 27 T cell receptor beta chains presented below share a single source sample, sequenced in a study of shared clonotypes between healthy human individuals (dated by TCRdb to 2018 to 2020). Libraries were prepared through the immunoSEQ multiplex PCR assay. The clones in this table, taken by TCRdb from immuneACCESS, are in-frame only. Not every clone is retained; where verified, under half of the shortfall comes from an unresolved V gene, and the cause of the rest is unknown. The sample records approximately 1,000,000 clones, about four fifths of which are singletons. The top ten constitute approximately 0.52% of the sample. Source material: memory CD4+ T cells from PBMCs. Read against the paper, the sample's cell subset or site label means: CD45RA-negative fraction. These receptors were obtained from a man aged 18 to 29 in good health. Some clones in this sample may be carry-over from other donors' samples.

V is TRBV6-6 and J is TRBJ2-3, with D hard to call. The ends were cut back, 11 bases at V and 0 bases at J, with 12 bases in the middle. The germline V gene encodes CDR1 MNHNY and CDR2 SVGAGI (reference sequence). The CDR3 totals 13 residues. The CDR3, as DNA: TGTGCCGGGGTCGTGGGGAGCACAGATACGCAGTATTTT. Its translation is CAGVVGSTDTQYF.

The genes are TRBV7-9 and TRBJ2-1; 8 positions agree with TRBD2. V was clipped by 5 bases and J by 3 bases; unmatched bases: 15. The CDR3 length is 18 residues. Germline CDR1 is SEHNR and CDR2 is FQNEAQ (reference sequence). The DNA for the CDR3 is TGTGCCAGCAGCCCCAACTTCCGCAGCGGGGGCCGCTACAATGAGCAGTTCTTC. Protein sequence: CASSPNFRSGGRYNEQFF.

The V gene is TRBV7-2, the J gene TRBJ1-5, with 7 bases matching TRBD1. Germline values: CDR1 SGHTA, CDR2 FQGNSA. The CDR3 runs 14 residues. J was trimmed by 9 bases and V by 1 base; bases with no gene match: 6. The CDR3 DNA follows: TGTGCCAGCAGCTTAGGACAGGGTAAGGGGCCCCAGCATTTT. Its protein product is CASSLGQGKGPQHF.

CDR3 DNA sequence: TGTGCCACCAGCAGAGGGGACTACTCTCAAGAGACCCAGTACTTC. Its translation: CATSRGDYSQETQYF. The chain uses TRBV15 and TRBJ2-5, with TRBD2 matching over 7 bases. This CDR3 is built from 15 residues. Trimming cost V 1 base and J 2 bases; bases outside gene matches: 4. Germline loops: CDR1 LNHNV, CDR2 YYDKDF (reference sequence).

The rearrangement links TRBV19 to TRBJ2-7; 7 nucleotides line up with TRBD2. The CDR3 covers 14 residues. With 9 bases clipped from V and 2 bases from J, the junction kept 10 bases outside the gene matches. Germline V gives CDR1 LNHDA, CDR2 SQIVND (reference sequence). CDR3 sequence reads: CASSDSTSAYEQYF. The CDR3 bases are TGTGCCAGCTCAGATTCCACTAGCGCCTACGAGCAGTACTTC.

The rearrangement joins TRBV5-6 to TRBJ1-1, with no clear D. There are 13 residues in the CDR3. V lost 0 bases and J 8 bases, leaving 11 bases between the germline ends. Germline V gene sequence: CDR1 SGHDT, CDR2 YYEEEE. The CDR3 DNA reads TGTGCCAGCAGCTTGGGCGGTAGAACAGAAGCTTTCTTT. It is translated as CASSLGGRTEAFF. The full variable domain, rest sourced from reference TRBV5-6 and TRBJ1-1, is DAGVTQSPTHLIKTRGQQVTLRCSPKSGHDTVSWYQQALGQGPQFIFQYYEEEERQRGNFPDRFSGHQFPNYSSELNVNALLLGDSALYLCASSLGGRTEAFFGQGTRLTVV.

The chain joins TRBV4-1 to TRBJ2-7; D not certain. The CDR3 is 15 residues long. Germline CDR1 reads MGHRA; CDR2 reads YSYEKL. Trimming took off 0 bases at V and 9 bases at J, with 18 bases between the two ends. The CDR3 DNA reads as TGCGCCAGCAGCCAAGAGGGTCAGACGACTGGCGTGCAGTACTTC. Its protein is CASSQEGQTTGVQYF.

This rearrangement joins TRBV15 to TRBJ1-2, with a possible D match to TRBD1 (5 bases). V lost 5 bases to trimming and J lost 5 bases, with 9 bases between them. CDR1 is LNHNV and CDR2 is YYDKDF in the germline V gene (reference sequence). CDR3 length: 12 residues. In DNA, the CDR3 is TGTGCCACCAGCGGGGGGGTTTATGGCTACACCTTC. Amino acids: CATSGGVYGYTF.

The chain links TRBV9 to TRBJ2-3; no definite D call. Trimming took off 6 bases at V and 0 bases at J, with 8 bases between the two ends. Per the germline V gene, CDR1 is SGDLS and CDR2 is YYNGEE. The CDR3 loop spans 13 amino acids. The CDR3 is CASNRVSTDTQYF. The DNA for the CDR3 is TGTGCCAGCAATCGGGTCAGCACAGATACGCAGTATTTT.

Only one count was recorded for this clone. The chain is built from TRBV7-9 and TRBJ2-1; TRBD2 is a possible D gene (5 bases). This CDR3 is 19 amino acids long. The germline V gene encodes CDR1 SEHNR and CDR2 FQNEAQ (reference sequence). Trimming removed 5 bases at V and 0 bases at J, with 23 bases between. The DNA of the CDR3 is TGTGCCAGCAGCCCCTCGGCAGCCAACTGGGGAGCCTCCTACAATGAGCAGTTCTTC. It translates to CASSPSAANWGASYNEQFF. Combining the CDR3 with reference TRBV7-9 and TRBJ2-1 gives the whole variable domain DTGVSQNPRHKITKRGQNVTFRCDPISEHNRLYWYRQTLGQGPEFLTYFQNEAQLEKSRLLSDRFSAERPKGSFSTLEIQRTEQGDSAMYLCASSPSAANWGASYNEQFFGPGTRLTVL.

This clone appeared a single time. The chain is built from TRBV4-2 and TRBJ2-2; 7 nucleotides line up with TRBD1. The ends lost 3 bases at V and 2 bases at J; junction bases unmatched: 6. The CDR3 runs 16 residues. The germline gives CDR1 LGHNA, CDR2 YNFKEQ. The CDR3 coding sequence is TGTGCCAGCAGCCAGGGGACAGTCCACAACACCGGGGAGCTGTTTTTT. This sequence encodes CASSQGTVHNTGELFF.

The chain links TRBV19 to TRBJ1-1; TRBD1 agrees at 9 bases. The germline CDR1 and CDR2 sequences are LNHDA and SQIVND (reference sequence). The CDR3 covers 15 residues. V was pared by 6 bases and J by 1 base, with 6 bases of the junction left unmatched. CDR3 sequence (DNA): TGTGCCAGTAGGGTCGGGACAGGGAGGAACACTGAAGCTTTCTTT. It is translated as CASRVGTGRNTEAFF.

The chain is built from TRBV6-4 and TRBJ2-4, with D unresolved. The CDR3 consists of 13 residues. The V end lost 9 bases, the J end lost 8 bases, and 17 bases lay between the germline ends. Germline V gene lookup returns CDR1 MRHNA and CDR2 SNTAGT. Here the CDR3 reads CARSLEQMDIQYF. CDR3 coding DNA: TGTGCCAGGTCCCTTGAGCAAATGGACATTCAGTACTTC.

The chain carries TRBV9 and TRBJ2-1; no firm D call. The CDR3 is 15 residues long. CDR1 and CDR2 (germline): SGDLS, YYNGEE. V lost 4 bases and J lost 3, with 14 bases in between. The DNA of the CDR3 is TGTGCCAGCAGCCCTCAAGGTGGGTTCTACAATGAGCAGTTCTTC. Translated: CASSPQGGFYNEQFF.

V gene TRBV2 combines with J gene TRBJ2-5; TRBD1 matches at 8 bases. V lost 6 bases and J lost 4; bases outside the gene matches: 10. The CDR3 is 15 amino acids. Germline V gives CDR1 SNHLY, CDR2 FYNNEI. This CDR3 is CASRGQGTMVETQYF. Here the CDR3 DNA reads TGTGCCAGCAGAGGACAGGGCACGATGGTAGAGACCCAGTACTTC.

The chain combines TRBV29-1 with TRBJ2-1, with no clear D. The CDR3 is 10 amino acids. Germline V lookup: CDR1 SQVTM, CDR2 ANQGSEA. Trimming pared 7 bases from V and 3 bases from J, leaving 4 bases between. CDR3 sequence reads: CSARYNEQFF. The CDR3 nucleotides are TGCAGCGCCCGCTACAATGAGCAGTTCTTC.

The chain links TRBV5-1 to TRBJ2-2, with 7 bases that match TRBD2. The germline V gene encodes CDR1 SGHRS and CDR2 YFSETQ. The CDR3 extends over 17 amino acids. V was pared by 1 base and J by 0 bases, with 6 bases of the junction left unmatched. DNA of the CDR3: TGCGCCAGCAGCTTGAGGGGAGGGCAGCCGAACACCGGGGAGCTGTTTTTT. Amino acids: CASSLRGGQPNTGELFF.

This sequence joins TRBV5-1 and TRBJ2-1, with D tentatively TRBD2 (6 bases). Germline V gene sequence: CDR1 SGHRS, CDR2 YFSETQ. Between the trimmed V and J ends, which lost 7 bases and 11 bases, there was a span of 19 bases. CDR3 length: 13 amino acids. The CDR3 here is CASQSDTLAQQFF. DNA of the CDR3: TGCGCCAGCCAAAGTGACACCCTAGCGCAGCAGTTCTTC.

This clone was counted between two and nine times. This specimen includes other DNA sequences encoding the same CDR3. The rearrangement joins TRBV18 to TRBJ2-7; 9 bases fit TRBD1. This CDR3 comprises 14 residues. V gave up 3 bases and J gave up 1 base; unmatched junction bases: 1. CDR1 is KGHSH, CDR2 LQKENI, per germline. The CDR3 spells CASSPGQGSYEQYF. The CDR3 nucleotides are TGTGCCAGCTCACCGGGACAGGGATCCTACGAGCAGTACTTC.

The chain is built from TRBV29-1 and TRBJ1-2; D remains unclear. The germline V gene encodes CDR1 SQVTM and CDR2 ANQGSEA. The CDR3 runs to 12 residues. V lost 8 bases and J 4 bases, leaving 14 bases between the germline ends. The CDR3, as DNA: TGCAGCTCGTCAGAATCCCGCTATGGCTACACCTTC. Translation: CSSSESRYGYTF. The whole variable domain, filled in from reference TRBV29-1 and TRBJ1-2, reads SAVISQKPSRDICQRGTSLTIQCQVDSQVTMMFWYRQQPGQSLTLIATANQGSEATYESGFVIDKFPISRPNLTFSTLTVSNMSPEDSSIYLCSSSESRYGYTFGSGTRLTVV.

This clone was detected only a few times. This sequence joins TRBV29-1 and TRBJ1-2; D is perhaps TRBD1 (6 bases). CDR3 length equals 15 residues. Germline CDR1 reads SQVTM; CDR2 reads ANQGSEA. Trimming took off 0 bases at V and 7 bases at J, with 18 bases between the two ends. For the CDR3, the DNA is TGCAGCGTTGAAGACCCGCCACAGGGAGTAGGTGGCTACACCTTC. Its translation: CSVEDPPQGVGGYTF.

The gene calls are TRBV6-5 and TRBJ2-2, with D tentatively TRBD1 (6 bases). Germline V gene data show CDR1 as MNHEY and CDR2 as SVGAGI. The CDR3 spans 14 residues. Trimming pared 8 bases from V and 0 bases from J, leaving 10 bases between. The CDR3: CASGRTANTGELFF. For the CDR3, the DNA is TGTGCCAGCGGAAGGACAGCGAACACCGGGGAGCTGTTTTTT.

J is TRBJ2-7 and V is TRBV6-1; no reliable D call. The CDR3 loop spans 14 amino acids. The V gene lost 8 bases and the J gene lost 1 base, with 15 bases spanning the gap. Germline CDR1 MNHNS, CDR2 SASEGT. The CDR3 nucleotides read TGTGCCAGCCGAGCTGAGACTCATTCCTACGAGCAGTACTTC. Its translation is CASRAETHSYEQYF.

The rearrangement uses TRBV7-3 and TRBJ2-1; TRBD2 agrees at 14 bases. V lost 5 bases to trimming and J lost 7 bases; unmatched junction nucleotides: 4. CDR3 length: 15 residues. Germline loops: CDR1 SGHTA, CDR2 FQGTGA. CDR3 sequence (DNA): TGTGCCAGCAGCCCTCGGACTAGCGGGAGGAATGAGCAGTTCTTC. It translates to CASSPRTSGRNEQFF.

The V gene is TRBV5-1, the J gene TRBJ1-2, with D possibly being TRBD1 (5 bases). The CDR3 loop spans 16 amino acids. The ends were cut back, 0 bases at V and 3 bases at J, with 15 bases in the middle. Germline-derived CDR1 and CDR2 are SGHRS and YFSETQ. The CDR3, as DNA: TGCGCCAGCAGCTTGGTTGCCGGGGCGGAGTACTATGGCTACACCTTC. Translated, it gives CASSLVAGAEYYGYTF.

The chain combines TRBV6-4 with TRBJ2-5; no clear D. The CDR3 consists of 11 residues. The germline V and J ends were trimmed by 4 bases and 1 base, with 1 base remaining between them. Germline V gene sequence: CDR1 MRHNA, CDR2 SNTAGT. CDR3 DNA sequence: TGTGCCAGCAGTGGCCAAGAGACCCAGTACTTC. Amino acids: CASSGQETQYF.

As for this clone: Possible read error: a much larger clone is one base away. Other DNA sequences of this sample code for an identical CDR3. The CDR3, as DNA: TGTGCCAGCAGCTTGAACTCTGGAAACACCATATATTTT. Translated, it gives CASSLNSGNTIYF. The chain recombines TRBV7-9 with TRBJ1-3; D uncertain. The CDR3 is 13 amino acids. Germline lookup yields CDR1 SEHNR and CDR2 FQNEAQ (reference sequence). The V and J ends lost 3 bases and 0 bases respectively, with 3 bases between them.